Here is one T cell receptor beta chain with its context. CDR1 is LGHNT and CDR2 is FRNRAP in the germline V gene. Trimming removed 5 bases at V and 7 bases at J, with 6 bases between. The CDR3 covers 12 residues. This specimen belongs to a study of blood T cell repertoires in COVID-19. The method was immunoSEQ multiplex PCR; TCRdb's version includes in-frame clones alone and lacks a portion of them. The repertoire consists of about 420,000 clones, with around 90% occurring once and the leading ten covering around 0.92%. The TCR comes from a man in his late teens or twenties with COVID-19, enrolled during active disease. The sequencing input was peripheral blood. The gene calls are TRBV12-5 and TRBJ1-6; D uncertain. Here the CDR3 reads CASGVLNSPLHF. DNA for the CDR3: TGTGCTAGTGGTGTCCTCAATTCACCCCTCCACTTT.